A single T cell receptor (beta chain) is shown here with its context. Its antigen is unidentified. This entry is derived from a study of long-term antiretroviral therapy in people with HIV. General observations from the study: Repertoires in HIV (unlike those of controls) had narrower CDR3 length ranges. Pre-ART expanded TRB clones stayed dominant throughout, though often decreasing after ART.

The junction had 3 bases not matched to a gene; V was cut back by 2 bases and J by 3 bases. The CDR3 totals 14 residues. The germline CDR1 and CDR2 sequences are SGHNT and YYREEE (reference sequence). Samples were assayed with immunoSEQ v3.0 at survey level. The assay was immunoSEQ multiplex PCR, and TCRdb's table has in-frame clones only and misses some. The sample has tens of thousands of clones; roughly four fifths are singletons. Sample: unsorted PBMCs, taken 0.4 years after starting antiretroviral therapy. The sequence derives from a middle-aged man with HIV. This chain links TRBV5-4 with TRBJ2-7; TRBD1 matches at 9 bases. This CDR3 reads CASSLADRGYEQYF. For the CDR3, the DNA is TGTGCCAGCAGCTTAGCGGACAGGGGCTACGAGCAGTACTTC.